Presented here are 26 T cell receptor beta chains from one specimen sequenced in a study of T cell responses to AZD1222 COVID-19 vaccine. Generated by immunoSEQ multiplex PCR, the TCRdb table keeps only in-frame clones and is missing some. The sample has roughly 180,000 clones, around nine tenths seen once. The sample was peripheral blood, taken 28 days after the second AZD1222 dose. Receptors were obtained from an adult who received the AZD1222 COVID-19 vaccine.

This clone was seen just once. The J gene is TRBJ2-1, the V gene TRBV9; a possible D gene is TRBD1 (5 bases). The CDR3 has 15 amino acids. The V end lost 0 bases, the J end lost 0 bases, and 7 bases lay between the germline ends. The germline gives CDR1 SGDLS, CDR2 YYNGEE. CDR3 in DNA: TGTGCCAGCAGCGTAGAAGACAGCTCCTACAATGAGCAGTTCTTC. Translation gives CASSVEDSSYNEQFF.

The rearrangement uses TRBV11-3 and TRBJ2-6; the D is unclear. Trimming cost V 5 bases and J 4 bases, with 3 bases left between them. The CDR3 extends over 12 amino acids. CDR1 is SGHNT and CDR2 is YENEEA in the germline V gene. The CDR3 loop reads CASSPGANVLTF. The CDR3 region has the DNA TGTGCCAGCAGCCCGGGGGCCAACGTCCTGACTTTC.

This clone was observed once. The chain recombines TRBV3-1 (or the pseudogene TRBV3-2) with TRBJ1-4, with 7 bases identical to TRBD1. This CDR3 comprises 13 residues. CDR1 is LGHDT, CDR2 YNNKEL, per germline (reference sequence). With 1 base clipped from V and 10 bases from J, the junction kept 3 bases outside the gene matches. The CDR3 sequence is CASSQGQGVKLFF. The CDR3 nucleotides read TGTGCCAGCAGCCAAGGACAGGGAGTAAAACTGTTTTTT.

This sequence joins TRBV24-1 and TRBJ2-3; 12 positions match TRBD2. The J segment lost 6 bases and the V segment lost 5 bases, leaving 20 bases of the junction unmatched. In germline, CDR1 is KGHDR, CDR2 SFDVKD. This CDR3 comprises 20 residues. Here the CDR3 reads CATSGIGLAGGPTSWDTQYF. The CDR3 DNA follows: TGTGCCACCAGTGGTATTGGGCTAGCGGGAGGGCCGACTTCATGGGATACGCAGTATTTT.

This clone has more than one count but fewer than ten. V is TRBV11-2 and J is TRBJ2-3; tentative D call: TRBD2 (5 bases). CDR3 length: 14 residues. V was pared by 5 bases and J by 2 bases, with 11 bases between. CDR1 SGHAT and CDR2 FQNNGV come from the germline V gene. This CDR3 reads CASSARRSTDTQYF. For the CDR3, the DNA is TGTGCCAGCAGCGCGCGGAGGTCCACAGATACGCAGTATTTT.

The chain uses TRBV7-3 and TRBJ2-1; 7 nucleotides agree with TRBD2. Trimming removed 5 bases from V and 0 bases from J; junction bases left unmatched: 4. The CDR3 loop spans 15 amino acids. Germline V gives CDR1 SGHTA, CDR2 FQGTGA. In DNA, the CDR3 is TGTGCCAGCAGCGCCACTAGCGACTCCTACAATGAGCAGTTCTTC. Encoded protein: CASSATSDSYNEQFF.

The chain couples TRBV4-1 to TRBJ1-3; TRBD1 matches at 8 bases. V dropped 5 bases and J dropped 0; count of bases not matched to a gene: 6. The CDR3 sequence is 16 residues long. Germline values: CDR1 MGHRA, CDR2 YSYEKL. CDR3 sequence (DNA): TGCGCCAGCAGCACTCAAACAGGGGGCTCTGGAAACACCATATATTTT. Protein product: CASSTQTGGSGNTIYF.

This chain uses TRBV6-5 with TRBJ1-5; D is ambiguous. This CDR3 comprises 16 residues. The V end lost 0 bases, the J end lost 4 bases, and 13 bases lay between the germline ends. In germline, CDR1 is MNHEY, CDR2 SVGAGI. The CDR3 sequence is CASSYSSAFGNQPQHF. CDR3 in DNA: TGTGCCAGCAGTTACTCCTCAGCCTTCGGTAATCAGCCCCAGCATTTT.

The V gene is TRBV10-3, the J gene TRBJ1-5; D is possibly TRBD1 (6 bases). Germline V gene lookup returns CDR1 ENHRY and CDR2 SYGVKD. The CDR3 contains 15 residues. V was pared by 11 bases and J by 3 bases, with 20 bases between. The CDR3 sequence: CASGGTVENNQPQHF. CDR3 nucleotide sequence: TGTGCCTCGGGGGGCACCGTCGAAAACAATCAGCCCCAGCATTTT.

The CDR3 coding sequence is TGTGCCTGGGGGGGGACTAGCGAGTCCAATGAGCAGTTCTTC. Amino acids: CAWGGTSESNEQFF. V is TRBV30 and J is TRBJ2-1; 10 nucleotides line up with TRBD2. The CDR3 spans 14 residues. V dropped 5 bases and J dropped 6; count of bases not matched to a gene: 7. Germline values: CDR1 GTSNPN, CDR2 SVGIG (reference sequence).

This clone was counted once. This chain links TRBV6-5 with TRBJ1-5; D not certain. Trimming cost V 5 bases and J 0 bases, with 8 bases left between them. The CDR3 has 14 amino acids. Germline V lookup: CDR1 MNHEY, CDR2 SVGAGI. The CDR3 is CASSTTDSNQPQHF. The CDR3 DNA reads as TGTGCCAGCAGTACCACGGATAGCAATCAGCCCCAGCATTTT.

V and J are TRBV4-1 and TRBJ1-5; D might be TRBD1 (6 bases). The ends were cut back, 1 base at V and 3 bases at J, with 10 bases in the middle. Per the germline V gene, CDR1 is MGHRA and CDR2 is YSYEKL. There are 15 residues in the CDR3. The CDR3 bases are TGCGCCAGCAGCCAAGCGTGGACAGTCAATCAGCCCCAGCATTTT. Amino acid sequence: CASSQAWTVNQPQHF.

The chain employs TRBV19 and TRBJ2-6, with 9 bases that match TRBD2. Unmatched junction bases numbered 13, after V lost 3 bases and J lost 1 base. The CDR3 is 20 amino acids. Per germline, CDR1 LNHDA and CDR2 SQIVND (reference sequence). This chain's CDR3 is CASSIWAPGLASSGANVLTF. CDR3 DNA: TGTGCCAGTAGTATCTGGGCCCCGGGACTAGCCTCGTCTGGGGCCAACGTCCTGACTTTC.

V usage is TRBV5-4 and J usage is TRBJ2-2; 8 bases are shared with TRBD2. V dropped 4 bases and J dropped 4; count of bases not matched to a gene: 12. CDR1 and CDR2 (germline): SGHNT, YYREEE (reference sequence). CDR3 length: 17 amino acids. The CDR3 loop is CASSPGGAGGVTGELFF. CDR3 sequence (DNA): TGTGCCAGCAGCCCTGGGGGCGCGGGAGGTGTCACCGGGGAGCTGTTTTTT.

The rearrangement joins TRBV2 to TRBJ2-7; 7 bases are shared with TRBD1. V dropped 6 bases and J dropped 1; count of bases not matched to a gene: 6. Germline CDR1 SNHLY, CDR2 FYNNEI. This CDR3 has 14 residues. As DNA, the CDR3 is TGTGCCAGCAGAGGGACAGAGTATTCCTACGAGCAGTACTTC. This translates into CASRGTEYSYEQYF.

In its sample, this clone was seen once. This sequence joins TRBV28 and TRBJ2-7, with D possibly being TRBD2 (6 bases). This CDR3 contains 15 residues. The V gene's germline CDR1 is MDHEN and CDR2 SYDVKM. Trimming took 5 bases from V and 4 from J, leaving 18 bases between them. The CDR3 protein is CASSLERLGLYEQYF. The CDR3 nucleotides read TGTGCCAGCAGTCTAGAGAGACTAGGGCTGTACGAGCAGTACTTC.

The chain has TRBV30 and TRBJ1-2; 9 nucleotides line up with TRBD1. CDR1 is GTSNPN, CDR2 SVGIG, per germline (reference sequence). After removal of 4 bases from V and 2 bases from J, the junction contained 8 bases not matched to a gene. The CDR3 totals 15 residues. CDR3 region: CAWTLGGTGNYGYTF. Here the CDR3 DNA reads TGTGCCTGGACCCTCGGCGGGACAGGGAACTATGGCTACACCTTC.

V gene TRBV9 combines with J gene TRBJ1-4; D uncertain. Per germline, CDR1 SGDLS and CDR2 YYNGEE. This CDR3 is built from 15 residues. Trimming took 4 bases from V and 0 from J, leaving 10 bases between them. CDR3 bases: TGTGCCAGCAGCCCCTTCGGAGCAACTAATGAAAAACTGTTTTTT. This sequence encodes CASSPFGATNEKLFF.

This chain joins TRBV18 and TRBJ1-5; D unclear. The CDR3 is made up of 14 amino acids. Trimming took 2 bases from V and 0 from J, leaving 5 bases between them. Germline CDR1 KGHSH, CDR2 LQKENI. In DNA, the CDR3 is TGTGCCAGCTCACCAACGTCTAGCAATCAGCCCCAGCATTTT. It yields the protein CASSPTSSNQPQHF.

The rearrangement joins TRBV6-5 to TRBJ1-3; a possible D gene is TRBD1 (6 bases). The V gene lost 10 bases and the J gene lost 0 bases, with 13 bases spanning the gap. Germline-derived CDR1 and CDR2 are MNHEY and SVGAGI. The CDR3 is 14 residues long. The CDR3 region has the DNA TGTGCCACCTCCAGGGGAATCTCTGGAAACACCATATATTTT. It is translated as CATSRGISGNTIYF.

The CDR3 bases are TGCAGCGTTGTGGATAGCGGCAACGAGCAGTACTTC. This sequence encodes CSVVDSGNEQYF. V usage is TRBV29-1 and J usage is TRBJ2-7; possible D gene TRBD2, 6 bases. Trimming removed 4 bases at V and 5 bases at J, with 12 bases between. The V gene's germline CDR1 is SQVTM and CDR2 ANQGSEA. CDR3 length equals 12 residues.

The chain combines TRBV3-1 (or the pseudogene TRBV3-2) with TRBJ2-7, with D perhaps matching TRBD1 or TRBD2 (6 bases each). In germline, CDR1 is LGHDT, CDR2 YNNKEL (reference sequence). The CDR3 sequence is 15 residues long. Trimming took 4 bases from V and 4 from J, leaving 17 bases between them. The CDR3 protein is CASSRRSGAPYEQYF. The CDR3 DNA follows: TGTGCCAGCAGCCGTCGTTCGGGGGCGCCTTACGAGCAGTACTTC.

The chain recombines TRBV15 with TRBJ2-6; D is perhaps TRBD2 (5 bases). The V end lost 11 bases, the J end lost 0 bases, and 8 bases lay between the germline ends. CDR3 size: 13 residues. CDR1 is LNHNV, CDR2 YYDKDF, per germline (reference sequence). CDR3 amino acids: CAVRDSGANVLTF. The CDR3 nucleotides read TGTGCCGTACGGGACTCTGGGGCCAACGTCCTGACTTTC.

The chain joins TRBV4-1 to TRBJ2-6; D might be TRBD1 (6 bases). The CDR3 sequence is 16 residues long. Looked up from germline, CDR1 is MGHRA and CDR2 is YSYEKL. V was cut by 4 bases and J by 0 bases, with 10 bases left in between. CDR3 loop: CASSLTGNSGANVLTF. The CDR3 DNA sequence: TGCGCCAGCAGCCTGACAGGCAACTCTGGGGCCAACGTCCTGACTTTC.

The V gene is TRBV5-1, the J gene TRBJ1-3, with D uncertain. CDR3 size: 14 residues. The V end lost 4 bases, the J end lost 4 bases, and 12 bases lay between the germline ends. Germline CDR1 SGHRS, CDR2 YFSETQ. The DNA of the CDR3 is TGCGCCAGCAGCGATCAGGTCGCCGGAAACACCATATATTTT. It encodes CASSDQVAGNTIYF.

V is TRBV28 and J is TRBJ2-7, with D possibly being TRBD2 (5 bases). This CDR3 is built from 15 residues. The ends were cut back, 6 bases at V and 9 bases at J, with 24 bases in the middle. The V gene's germline CDR1 is MDHEN and CDR2 SYDVKM. Here the CDR3 DNA reads TGTGCCAGCAGCCGTCTTATGACTATCGGCTTGGGGCAGTACTTC. This sequence encodes CASSRLMTIGLGQYF.